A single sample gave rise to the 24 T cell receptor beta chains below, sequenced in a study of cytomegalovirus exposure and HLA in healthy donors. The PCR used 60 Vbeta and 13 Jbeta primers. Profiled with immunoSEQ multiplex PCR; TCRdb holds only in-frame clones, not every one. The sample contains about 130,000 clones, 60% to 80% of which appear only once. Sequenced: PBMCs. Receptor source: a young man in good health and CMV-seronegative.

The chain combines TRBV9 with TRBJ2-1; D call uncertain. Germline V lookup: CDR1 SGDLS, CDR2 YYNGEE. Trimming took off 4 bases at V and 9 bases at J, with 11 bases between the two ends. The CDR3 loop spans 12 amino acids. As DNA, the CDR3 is TGTGCCAGCAGCCTTTTTGGAGTTGAGCAGTTCTTC. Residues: CASSLFGVEQFF.

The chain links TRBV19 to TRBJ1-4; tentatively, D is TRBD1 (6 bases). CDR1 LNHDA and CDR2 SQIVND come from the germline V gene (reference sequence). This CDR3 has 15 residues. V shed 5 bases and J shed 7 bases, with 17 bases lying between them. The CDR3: CASSPQGYEGEKLFF. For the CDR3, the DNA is TGTGCCAGTAGTCCACAGGGTTATGAGGGTGAAAAACTGTTTTTT.

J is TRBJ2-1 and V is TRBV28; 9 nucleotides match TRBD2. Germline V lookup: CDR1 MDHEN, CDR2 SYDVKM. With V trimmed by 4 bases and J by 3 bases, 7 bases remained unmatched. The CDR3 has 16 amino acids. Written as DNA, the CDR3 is TGTGCCAGCAGTTCACCGAGCGGGAGGAACTACAATGAGCAGTTCTTC. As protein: CASSSPSGRNYNEQFF.

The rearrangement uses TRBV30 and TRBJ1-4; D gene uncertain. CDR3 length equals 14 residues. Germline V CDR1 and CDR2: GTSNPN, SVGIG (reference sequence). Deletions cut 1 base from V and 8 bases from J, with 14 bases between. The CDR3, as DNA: TGTGCCTGGAGTGAGGATTCCGGGAGGGAAAAACTGTTTTTT. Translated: CAWSEDSGREKLFF.

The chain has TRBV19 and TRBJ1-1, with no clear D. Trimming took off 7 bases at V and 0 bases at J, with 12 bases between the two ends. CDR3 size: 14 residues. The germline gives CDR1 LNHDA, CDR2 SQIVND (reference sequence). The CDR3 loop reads CASTGGIMNTEAFF. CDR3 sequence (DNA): TGTGCCAGTACCGGAGGGATCATGAACACTGAAGCTTTCTTT.

As DNA, the CDR3 is TGTGCCAGCAGTTACTCGCTAGTAACGGACAATGAGCAGTTCTTC. This encodes CASSYSLVTDNEQFF. The chain is built from TRBV6-6 and TRBJ2-1; no reliable D call. CDR3 length: 15 residues. Germline-derived CDR1 and CDR2 are MNHNY and SVGAGI (reference sequence). Deletions cut 0 bases from V and 5 bases from J, with 11 bases between.

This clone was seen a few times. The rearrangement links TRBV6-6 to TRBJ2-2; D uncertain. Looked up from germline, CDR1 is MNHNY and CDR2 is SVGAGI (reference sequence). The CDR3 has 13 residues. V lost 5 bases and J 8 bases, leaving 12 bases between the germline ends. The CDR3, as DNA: TGTGCCAGCAGTCAGCCTAGTGCGGGGGAGCTGTTTTTT. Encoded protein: CASSQPSAGELFF.

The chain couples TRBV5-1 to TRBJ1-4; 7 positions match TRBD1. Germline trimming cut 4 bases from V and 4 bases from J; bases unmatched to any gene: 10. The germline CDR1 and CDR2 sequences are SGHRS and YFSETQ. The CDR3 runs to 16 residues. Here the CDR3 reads CASSVLPGDSNEKLFF. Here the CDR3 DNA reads TGCGCCAGCAGCGTACTCCCAGGGGACAGTAATGAAAAACTGTTTTTT.

Written as DNA, the CDR3 is TGCAGCGTTGAGACGGGAGAGACCCAGTACTTC. Translating gives CSVETGETQYF. The V and J genes are TRBV29-1 and TRBJ2-5; D ambiguous. This CDR3 region has 11 residues. Germline CDR1 and CDR2: SQVTM and ANQGSEA. V was trimmed by 3 bases and J by 4 bases, leaving 6 bases between them.

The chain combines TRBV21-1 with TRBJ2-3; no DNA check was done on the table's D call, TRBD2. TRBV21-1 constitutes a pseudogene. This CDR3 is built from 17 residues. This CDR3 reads CASSRRGLAEITDTQYF. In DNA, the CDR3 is TGTGCCAGCAGCCGACGAGGACTAGCGGAGATCACAGATACGCAGTATTTT.

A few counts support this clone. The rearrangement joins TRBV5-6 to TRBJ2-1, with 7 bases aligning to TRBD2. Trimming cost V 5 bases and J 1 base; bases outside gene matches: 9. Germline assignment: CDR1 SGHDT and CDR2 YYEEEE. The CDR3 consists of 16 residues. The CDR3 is CASRGNGRTSYNEQFF. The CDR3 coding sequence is TGTGCCAGCAGAGGAAACGGGAGGACTTCCTACAATGAGCAGTTCTTC.

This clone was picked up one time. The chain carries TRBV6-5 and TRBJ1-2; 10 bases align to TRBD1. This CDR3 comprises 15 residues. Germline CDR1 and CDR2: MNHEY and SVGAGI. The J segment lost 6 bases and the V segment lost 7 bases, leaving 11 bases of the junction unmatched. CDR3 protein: CASIRQGAVGDGYTF. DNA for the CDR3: TGTGCCAGCATTCGACAGGGGGCCGTTGGGGATGGCTACACCTTC.

The CDR3 here is CASSQAGGRWTGELFF. The CDR3 nucleotides read TGCGCCAGCAGCCAAGCGGGAGGCCGATGGACCGGGGAGCTGTTTTTT. This chain joins TRBV4-3 and TRBJ2-2; 7 bases map to TRBD2. Germline values: CDR1 LGHNA, CDR2 YSLEER. Trimming removed 1 base from V and 5 bases from J; junction bases left unmatched: 7. The length of the CDR3 is 16 residues.

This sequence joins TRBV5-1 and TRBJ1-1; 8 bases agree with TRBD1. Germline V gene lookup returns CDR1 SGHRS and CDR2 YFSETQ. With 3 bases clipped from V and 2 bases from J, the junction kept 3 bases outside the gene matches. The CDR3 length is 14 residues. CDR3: CASSSGQVNTEAFF. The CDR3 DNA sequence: TGCGCCAGCAGCTCGGGACAGGTTAACACTGAAGCTTTCTTT.

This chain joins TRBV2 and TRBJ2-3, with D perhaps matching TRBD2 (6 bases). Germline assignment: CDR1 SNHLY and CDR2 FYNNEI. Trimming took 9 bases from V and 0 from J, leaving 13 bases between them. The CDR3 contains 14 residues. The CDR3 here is CASVGGVSTDTQYF. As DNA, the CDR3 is TGTGCCAGTGTAGGAGGGGTTAGCACAGATACGCAGTATTTT. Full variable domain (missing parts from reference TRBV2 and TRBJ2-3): EPEVTQTPSHQVTQMGQEVILRCVPISNHLYFYWYRQILGQKVEFLVSFYNNEISEKSEIFDDQFSVERPDGSNFTLKIRSTKLEDSAMYFCASVGGVSTDTQYFGPGTRLTVL.

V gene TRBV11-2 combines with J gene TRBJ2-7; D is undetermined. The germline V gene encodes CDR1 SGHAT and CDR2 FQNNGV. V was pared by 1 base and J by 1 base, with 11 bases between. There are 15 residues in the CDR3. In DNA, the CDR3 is TGTGCCAGCAGCTTAGTTTCTAGGAGTTCCTACGAGCAGTACTTC. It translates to CASSLVSRSSYEQYF.

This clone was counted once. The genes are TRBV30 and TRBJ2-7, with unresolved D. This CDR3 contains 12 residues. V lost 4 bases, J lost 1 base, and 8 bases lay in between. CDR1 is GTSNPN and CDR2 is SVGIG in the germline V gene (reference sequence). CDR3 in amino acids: CAWMRGSYEQYF. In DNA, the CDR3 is TGTGCCTGGATGCGAGGTTCCTACGAGCAGTACTTC.

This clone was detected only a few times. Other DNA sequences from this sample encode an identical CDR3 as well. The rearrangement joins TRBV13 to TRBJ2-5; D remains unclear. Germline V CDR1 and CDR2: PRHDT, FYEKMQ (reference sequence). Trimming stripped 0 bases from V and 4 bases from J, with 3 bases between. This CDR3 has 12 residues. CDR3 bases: TGTGCCAGCAGCTTAGGCCGAGAGACCCAGTACTTC. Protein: CASSLGRETQYF.

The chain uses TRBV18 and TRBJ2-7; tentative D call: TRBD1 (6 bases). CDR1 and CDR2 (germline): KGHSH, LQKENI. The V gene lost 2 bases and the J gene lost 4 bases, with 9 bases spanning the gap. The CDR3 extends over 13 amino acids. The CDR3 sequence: CASSPLDRYEQYF. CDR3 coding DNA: TGTGCCAGCTCACCATTGGACAGATACGAGCAGTACTTC.

The CDR3 bases are TGTGCCAGCAGCCGCCCGGAGTACGAGCAGTACTTC. Its translation is CASSRPEYEQYF. This chain joins TRBV28 and TRBJ2-7; no definite D call. Germline V gene sequence: CDR1 MDHEN, CDR2 SYDVKM. Trimming took 6 bases from V and 4 from J, leaving 10 bases between them. CDR3 length: 12 amino acids.

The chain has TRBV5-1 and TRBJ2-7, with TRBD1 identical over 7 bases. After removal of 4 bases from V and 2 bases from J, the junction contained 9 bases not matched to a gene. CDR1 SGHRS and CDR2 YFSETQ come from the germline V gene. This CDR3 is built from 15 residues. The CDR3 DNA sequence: TGCGCCAGCAGCAAACCAACGACAGGGACCTACGAGCAGTACTTC. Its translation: CASSKPTTGTYEQYF.

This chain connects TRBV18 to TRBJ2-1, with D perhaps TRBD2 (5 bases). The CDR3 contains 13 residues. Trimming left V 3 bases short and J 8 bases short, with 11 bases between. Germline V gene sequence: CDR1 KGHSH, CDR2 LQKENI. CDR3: CASSPRAGDEQFF. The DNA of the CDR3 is TGTGCCAGCTCACCCCGGGCCGGGGATGAGCAGTTCTTC.

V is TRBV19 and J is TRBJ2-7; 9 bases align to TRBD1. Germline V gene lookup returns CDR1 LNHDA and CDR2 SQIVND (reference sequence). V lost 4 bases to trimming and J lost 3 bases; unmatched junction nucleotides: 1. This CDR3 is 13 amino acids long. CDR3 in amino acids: CASSTTGGYEQYF. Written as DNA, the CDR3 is TGTGCCAGTAGTACGACAGGGGGCTACGAGCAGTACTTC.

CDR3 residues: CASSQAARGTQYF. CDR3 sequence (DNA): TGCGCCAGCAGCCAAGCGGCAAGGGGTACGCAGTATTTT. J is TRBJ2-3 and V is TRBV4-1; a weak D match, TRBD1 (5 bases). CDR3 length: 13 amino acids. V was clipped by 1 base and J by 8 bases, with 10 bases between them. Germline CDR1 and CDR2: MGHRA and YSYEKL.